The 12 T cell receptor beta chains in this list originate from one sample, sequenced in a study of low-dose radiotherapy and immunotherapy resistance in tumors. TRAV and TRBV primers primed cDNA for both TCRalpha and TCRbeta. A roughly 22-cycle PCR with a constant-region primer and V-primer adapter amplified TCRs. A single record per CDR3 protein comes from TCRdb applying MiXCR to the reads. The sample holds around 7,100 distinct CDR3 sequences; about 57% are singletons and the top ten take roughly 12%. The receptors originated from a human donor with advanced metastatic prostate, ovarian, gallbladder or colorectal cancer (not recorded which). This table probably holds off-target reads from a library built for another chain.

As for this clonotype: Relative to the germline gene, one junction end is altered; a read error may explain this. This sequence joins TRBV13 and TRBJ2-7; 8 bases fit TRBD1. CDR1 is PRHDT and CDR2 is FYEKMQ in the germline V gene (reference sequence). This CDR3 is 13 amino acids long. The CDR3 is CATSRGDRGEQYF. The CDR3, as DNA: TGTGCCACCAGCAGAGGAGACAGGGGTGAGCAGTACTTC.

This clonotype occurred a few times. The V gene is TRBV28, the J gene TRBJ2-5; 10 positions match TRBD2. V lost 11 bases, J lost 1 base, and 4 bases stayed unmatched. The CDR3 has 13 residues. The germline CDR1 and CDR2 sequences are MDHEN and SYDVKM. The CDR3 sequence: CASASGGQETQYF. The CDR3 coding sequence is TGTGCCTCTGCTAGCGGGGGCCAAGAGACCCAGTACTTC.

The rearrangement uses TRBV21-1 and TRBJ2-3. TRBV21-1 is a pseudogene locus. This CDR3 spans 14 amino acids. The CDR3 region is CASTALPHTDTQYF. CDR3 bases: TGTGCCAGCACTGCCTTACCCCACACAGATACGCAGTATTTT.

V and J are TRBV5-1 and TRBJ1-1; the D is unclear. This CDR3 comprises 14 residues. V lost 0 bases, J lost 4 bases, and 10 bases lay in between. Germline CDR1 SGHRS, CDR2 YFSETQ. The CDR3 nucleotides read TGCGCCAGCAGCTTGGTGGACGCCGGCACTGAAGCTTTCTTT. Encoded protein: CASSLVDAGTEAFF.

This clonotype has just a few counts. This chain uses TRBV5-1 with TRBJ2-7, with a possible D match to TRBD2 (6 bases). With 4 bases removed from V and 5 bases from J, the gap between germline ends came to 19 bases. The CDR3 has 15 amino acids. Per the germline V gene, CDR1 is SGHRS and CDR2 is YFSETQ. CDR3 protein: CASSSQPGTQDEQYF. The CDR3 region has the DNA TGCGCCAGCAGCAGCCAGCCCGGGACTCAGGACGAGCAGTACTTC.

The CDR3 region is CASSYQGEADTQYF. CDR3 nucleotide sequence: TGTGCCAGCAGTTATCAGGGTGAAGCAGATACGCAGTATTTT. J is TRBJ2-3 and V is TRBV6-6; a possible D gene is TRBD1 (5 bases). Germline V gene sequence: CDR1 MNHNY, CDR2 SVGAGI (reference sequence). The V end lost 3 bases, the J end lost 4 bases, and 11 bases lay between the germline ends. This CDR3 spans 14 amino acids.

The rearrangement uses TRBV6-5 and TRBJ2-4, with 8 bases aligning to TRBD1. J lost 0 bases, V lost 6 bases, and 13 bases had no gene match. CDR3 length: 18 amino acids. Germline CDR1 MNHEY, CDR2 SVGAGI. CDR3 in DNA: TGTGCCAGCAGCCCCATCGCCGGGACAGGCTTAGCCAAAAACATTCAGTACTTC. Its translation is CASSPIAGTGLAKNIQYF.

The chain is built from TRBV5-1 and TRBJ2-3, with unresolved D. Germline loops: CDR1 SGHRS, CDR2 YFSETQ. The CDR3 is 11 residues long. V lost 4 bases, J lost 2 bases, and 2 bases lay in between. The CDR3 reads CASSLTDTQYF. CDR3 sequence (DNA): TGCGCCAGCAGCCTCACAGATACGCAGTATTTT.

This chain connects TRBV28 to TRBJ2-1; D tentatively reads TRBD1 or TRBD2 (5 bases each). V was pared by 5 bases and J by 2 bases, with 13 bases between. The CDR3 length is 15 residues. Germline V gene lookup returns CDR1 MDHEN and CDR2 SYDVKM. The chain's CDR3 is CASSGDDQTYNEQFF. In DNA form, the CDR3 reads TGTGCCAGCAGTGGGGACGACCAGACCTACAATGAGCAGTTCTTC.

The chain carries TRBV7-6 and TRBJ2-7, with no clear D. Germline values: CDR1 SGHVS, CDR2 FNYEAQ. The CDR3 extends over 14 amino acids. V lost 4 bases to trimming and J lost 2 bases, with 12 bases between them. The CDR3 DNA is TGTGCCAGCAGCTCCCCAGTGGGGACCTACGAGCAGTACTTC. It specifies CASSSPVGTYEQYF.

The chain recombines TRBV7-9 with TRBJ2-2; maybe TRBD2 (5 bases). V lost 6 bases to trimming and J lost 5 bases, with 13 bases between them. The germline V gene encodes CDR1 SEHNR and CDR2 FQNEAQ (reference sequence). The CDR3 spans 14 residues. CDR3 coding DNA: TGTGCCAGCAGGCGAACCACGGGAACCGGGGAGCTGTTTTTT. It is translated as CASRRTTGTGELFF.

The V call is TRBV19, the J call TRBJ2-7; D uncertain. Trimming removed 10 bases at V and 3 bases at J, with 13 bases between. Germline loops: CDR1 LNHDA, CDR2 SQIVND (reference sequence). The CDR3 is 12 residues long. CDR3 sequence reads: CATATRLYEQYF. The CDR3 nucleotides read TGTGCCACCGCGACTCGACTCTACGAGCAGTACTTC. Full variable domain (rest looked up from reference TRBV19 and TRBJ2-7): DGGITQSPKYLFRKEGQNVTLSCEQNLNHDAMYWYRQDPGQGLRLIYYSQIVNDFQKGDIAEGYSVSREKKESFPLTVTSAQKNPTAFYLCATATRLYEQYFGPGTRLTVT.